This T cell receptor (beta chain) was identified in a study of T-cell memory formation after mild COVID-19. The sample holds a few counts of this clonotype. There are 15 residues in the CDR3. Looked up from germline, CDR1 is SGHTA and CDR2 is FQGNSA. J lost 7 bases, V lost 4 bases, and 6 bases had no gene match. TCRdb re-called the 5' RACE reads through MiXCR, storing one row per CDR3 protein. The repertoire holds about 410,000 distinct CDR3 sequences, with approximately 18% as singletons. This sequence was found in a man aged 18 to 35 who had mild COVID-19 (a few samples of this study predate the infection). Cell type and time point are not known. The V call is TRBV7-2, the J call TRBJ2-2; 10 nucleotides agree with TRBD1. The sample comprised PBMCs or a T cell subset sorted from them (not recorded which). This CDR3 reads CASSWRQGAYGELFF. CDR3 nucleotides: TGTGCCAGCAGCTGGCGACAGGGGGCTTACGGGGAGCTGTTTTTT.